This T cell receptor (beta chain) originates from a study of a mutant IDH1 vaccine in newly diagnosed glioma. Study details: Vaccination followed radiotherapy alone by 4-6 weeks, or accompanied temozolomide cycles. Earlier care involved radiotherapy, temozolomide, or both, and the majority received both. Whole-study results and caveats: Among patients, nearly 95% showed immune responses induced by the vaccine.

V lost 3 bases, J lost 0 bases, and 15 bases lay in between. CDR3 length: 18 amino acids. CDR1 is LNHDA and CDR2 is SQIVND in the germline V gene (reference sequence). Indicated time point: week 47, end of study. The study gave 300 ug of mutant IDH1 20-mer peptide per vaccine dose, with topical imiquimod. Method: immunoSEQ multiplex PCR; TCRdb's copy keeps in-frame clones and lacks some. Here the sample spans some 40,000 clones, roughly 70% being singletons. This clone was observed a single time. No antigen is known for it. The sequence was obtained from a man in his forties with glioma. J is TRBJ2-6 and V is TRBV19; perhaps TRBD1 as D (6 bases). The specimen was PBMCs, collected from a glioma patient whose treatment included an IDH1 peptide vaccine. The CDR3 DNA reads TGTGCCAGTAGTATCCCGAATCACAGGGTCTCTGGGGCCAACGTCCTGACTTTC. Translation: CASSIPNHRVSGANVLTF. The whole variable domain, remainder taken from reference TRBV19 and TRBJ2-6, is DGGITQSPKYLFRKEGQNVTLSCEQNLNHDAMYWYRQDPGQGLRLIYYSQIVNDFQKGDIAEGYSVSREKKESFPLTVTSAQKNPTAFYLCASSIPNHRVSGANVLTFGAGSRLTVL.